The present T cell receptor beta chain was sequenced within a study of blood T cell repertoires in COVID-19. Turning to the study itself: The United States, Italy and Spain were the sources of the acute and convalescent COVID-19 samples. Nucleic acid was either cDNA or gDNA, and it came from T cells, B-cell-depleted T cells, or PBMCs.

Per the study methods: Reference gene primer amplification yielded estimated nucleated cell counts. Profiling relied on immunoSEQ multiplex PCR, and the TCRdb table lists in-frame clones only, not all of them. The V and J calls and clone size are taken from that table; D and trimming were inferred from the DNA. The repertoire consists of about 50,000 clones, with under 90% occurring once and the leading ten covering around 15%. This clone has more than one count but fewer than ten. The CDR3 contains 15 residues. The germline CDR1 and CDR2 sequences are SGHRS and YFSETQ. The ends were cut back, 4 bases at V and 0 bases at J, with 11 bases in the middle.

The chain has TRBV5-1 and TRBJ2-4, with D unresolved. The sample consisted of peripheral blood. The sequence came from an older man with acute or convalescent COVID-19. CDR3 protein: CASSPVLLAKNIQYF. DNA of the CDR3: TGCGCCAGCAGCCCCGTGCTACTAGCCAAAAACATTCAGTACTTC.